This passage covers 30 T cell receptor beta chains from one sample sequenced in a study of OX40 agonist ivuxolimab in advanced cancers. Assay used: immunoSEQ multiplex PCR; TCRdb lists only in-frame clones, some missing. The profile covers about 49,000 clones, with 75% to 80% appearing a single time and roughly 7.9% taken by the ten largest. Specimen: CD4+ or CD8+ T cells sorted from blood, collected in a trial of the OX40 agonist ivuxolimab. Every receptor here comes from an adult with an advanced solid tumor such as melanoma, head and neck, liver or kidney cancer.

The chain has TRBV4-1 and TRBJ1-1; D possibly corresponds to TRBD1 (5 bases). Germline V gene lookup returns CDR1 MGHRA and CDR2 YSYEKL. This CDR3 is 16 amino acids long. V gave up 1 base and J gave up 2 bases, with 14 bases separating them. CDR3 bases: TGCGCCAGCAGCCAAGTTCTGGGGACGGTTAACACTGAAGCTTTCTTT. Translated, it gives CASSQVLGTVNTEAFF.

CDR3 sequence: CSASIASRGEQYF. CDR3 bases: TGCAGCGCCTCCATAGCGAGCCGGGGAGAGCAGTACTTC. The gene calls are TRBV29-1 and TRBJ2-7; possibly TRBD2 for D (5 bases). CDR1 and CDR2 from the germline V gene are SQVTM and ANQGSEA. The ends were cut back, 7 bases at V and 7 bases at J, with 20 bases in the middle. The CDR3 has 13 amino acids.

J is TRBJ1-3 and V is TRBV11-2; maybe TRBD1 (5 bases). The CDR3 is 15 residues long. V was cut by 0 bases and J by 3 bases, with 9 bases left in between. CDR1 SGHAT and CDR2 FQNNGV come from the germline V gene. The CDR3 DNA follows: TGTGCCAGCAGCTTAGATCGGGACGGTGGAAACACCATATATTTT. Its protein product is CASSLDRDGGNTIYF.

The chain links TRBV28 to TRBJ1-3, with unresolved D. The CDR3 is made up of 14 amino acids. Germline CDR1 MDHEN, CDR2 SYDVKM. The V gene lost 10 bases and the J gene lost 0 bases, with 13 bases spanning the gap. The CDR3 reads CATKSSLSGNTIYF. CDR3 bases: TGTGCCACCAAGTCGTCACTCTCTGGAAACACCATATATTTT.

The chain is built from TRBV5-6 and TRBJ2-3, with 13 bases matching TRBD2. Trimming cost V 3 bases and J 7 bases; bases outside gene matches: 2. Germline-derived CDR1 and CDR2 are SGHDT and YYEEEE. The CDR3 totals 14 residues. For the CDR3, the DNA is TGTGCCAGCAGCTCCGGGACTAGCGGGAATACGCAGTATTTT. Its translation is CASSSGTSGNTQYF.

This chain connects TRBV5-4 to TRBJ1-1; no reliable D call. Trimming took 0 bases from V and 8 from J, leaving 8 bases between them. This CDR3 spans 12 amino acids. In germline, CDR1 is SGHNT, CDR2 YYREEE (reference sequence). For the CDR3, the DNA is TGTGCCAGCAGCTTGGACAGAGAAGAAGCTTTCTTT. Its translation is CASSLDREEAFF. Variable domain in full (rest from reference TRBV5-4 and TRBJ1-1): ETGVTQSPTHLIKTRGQQVTLRCSSQSGHNTVSWYQQALGQGPQFIFQYYREEENGRGNFPPRFSGLQFPNYSSELNVNALELDDSALYLCASSLDREEAFFGQGTRLTVV.

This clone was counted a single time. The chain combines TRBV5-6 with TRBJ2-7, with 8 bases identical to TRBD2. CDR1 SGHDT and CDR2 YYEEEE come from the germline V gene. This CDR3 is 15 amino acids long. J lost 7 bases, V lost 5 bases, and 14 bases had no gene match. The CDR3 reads CASRRAGGRMGEQYF. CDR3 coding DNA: TGTGCCAGCAGAAGGGCGGGAGGACGAATGGGGGAGCAGTACTTC.

CDR3 sequence: CASSPEENYGYTF. CDR3 nucleotide sequence: TGTGCCAGCTCACCAGAAGAGAACTATGGCTACACCTTC. This chain connects TRBV18 to TRBJ1-2, with D uncertain. This CDR3 is built from 13 residues. V was pared by 2 bases and J by 2 bases, with 6 bases between. CDR1 KGHSH and CDR2 LQKENI come from the germline V gene.

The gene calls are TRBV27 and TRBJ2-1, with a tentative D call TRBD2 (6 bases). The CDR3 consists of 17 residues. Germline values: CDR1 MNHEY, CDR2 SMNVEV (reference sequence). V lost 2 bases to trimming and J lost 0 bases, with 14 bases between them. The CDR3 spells CASSLGWGGTSYNEQFF. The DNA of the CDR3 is TGTGCCAGCAGTTTAGGGTGGGGCGGGACCTCCTACAATGAGCAGTTCTTC.

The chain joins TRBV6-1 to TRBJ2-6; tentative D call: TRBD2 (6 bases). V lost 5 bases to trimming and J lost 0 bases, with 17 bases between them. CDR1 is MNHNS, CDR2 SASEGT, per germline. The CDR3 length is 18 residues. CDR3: CASSKGTFQNSGANVLTF. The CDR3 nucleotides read TGTGCCAGCAGTAAAGGGACTTTCCAAAACTCTGGGGCCAACGTCCTGACTTTC.

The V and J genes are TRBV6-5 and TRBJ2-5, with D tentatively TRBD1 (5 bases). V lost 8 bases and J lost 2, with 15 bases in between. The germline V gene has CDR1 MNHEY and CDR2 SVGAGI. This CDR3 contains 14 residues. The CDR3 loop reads CASLDLDSQETQYF. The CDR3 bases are TGTGCCAGCCTGGACCTTGACAGTCAAGAGACCCAGTACTTC.

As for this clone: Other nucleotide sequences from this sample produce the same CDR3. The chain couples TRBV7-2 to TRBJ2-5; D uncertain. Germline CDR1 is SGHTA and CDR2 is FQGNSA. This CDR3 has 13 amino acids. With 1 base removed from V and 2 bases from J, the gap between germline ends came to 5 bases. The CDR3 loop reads CASSLDRQETQYF. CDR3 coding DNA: TGTGCCAGCAGCTTAGACCGTCAAGAGACCCAGTACTTC.

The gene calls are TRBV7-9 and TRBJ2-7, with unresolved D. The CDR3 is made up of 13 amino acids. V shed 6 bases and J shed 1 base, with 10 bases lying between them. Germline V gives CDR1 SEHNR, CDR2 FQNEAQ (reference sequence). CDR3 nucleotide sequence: TGTGCCAGCAGGGCGACTGGTTCCTACGAGCAGTACTTC. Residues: CASRATGSYEQYF.

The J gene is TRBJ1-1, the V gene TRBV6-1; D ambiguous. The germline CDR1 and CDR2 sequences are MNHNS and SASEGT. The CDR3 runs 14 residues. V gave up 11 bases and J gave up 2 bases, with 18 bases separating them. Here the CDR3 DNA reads TGTGCCTCCTCCCCGGCAGGCATAAACACTGAAGCTTTCTTT. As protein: CASSPAGINTEAFF.

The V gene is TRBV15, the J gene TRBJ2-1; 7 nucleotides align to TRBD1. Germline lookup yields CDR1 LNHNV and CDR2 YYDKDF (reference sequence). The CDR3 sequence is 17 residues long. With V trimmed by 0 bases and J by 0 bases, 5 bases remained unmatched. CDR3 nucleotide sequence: TGTGCCACCAGCAGAGAACCGGGACAGACCTCCTACAATGAGCAGTTCTTC. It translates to CATSREPGQTSYNEQFF.

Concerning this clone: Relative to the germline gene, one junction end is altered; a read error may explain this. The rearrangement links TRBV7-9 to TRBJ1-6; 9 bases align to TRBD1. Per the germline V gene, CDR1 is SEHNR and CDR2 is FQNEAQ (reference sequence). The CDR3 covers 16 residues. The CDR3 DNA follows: TGCGCCAGCAGCCCTGACAGGGGGGCGGAAAATTCACCCCTCCACTTT. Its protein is CASSPDRGAENSPLHF.

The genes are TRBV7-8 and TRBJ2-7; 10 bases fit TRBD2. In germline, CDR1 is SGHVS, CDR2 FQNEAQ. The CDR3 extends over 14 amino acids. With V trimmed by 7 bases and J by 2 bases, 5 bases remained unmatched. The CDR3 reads CASMRLAGAYEQYF. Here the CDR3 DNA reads TGTGCCAGCATGCGGCTAGCGGGAGCCTACGAGCAGTACTTC.

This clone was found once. CDR3 in amino acids: CASSDLISGANVLTF. The CDR3 DNA is TGTGCCAGCAGCGACCTGATCTCTGGGGCCAACGTCCTGACTTTC. V is TRBV9 and J is TRBJ2-6; D is unclear. CDR1 SGDLS and CDR2 YYNGEE come from the germline V gene. This CDR3 region has 15 residues. V was cut by 3 bases and J by 0 bases, with 7 bases left in between. The complete variable domain, with remaining parts taken from reference TRBV9 and TRBJ2-6, reads DSGVTQTPKHLITATGQRVTLRCSPRSGDLSVYWYQQSLDQGLQFLIQYYNGEERAKGNILERFSAQQFPDLHSELNLSSLELGDSALYFCASSDLISGANVLTFGAGSRLTVL.

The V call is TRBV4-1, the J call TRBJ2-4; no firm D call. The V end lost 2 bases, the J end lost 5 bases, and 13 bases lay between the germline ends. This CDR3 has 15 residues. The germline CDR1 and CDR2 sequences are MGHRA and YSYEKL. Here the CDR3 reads CASSQTLNGENIQYF. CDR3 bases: TGCGCCAGCAGCCAAACGCTAAATGGGGAAAACATTCAGTACTTC.

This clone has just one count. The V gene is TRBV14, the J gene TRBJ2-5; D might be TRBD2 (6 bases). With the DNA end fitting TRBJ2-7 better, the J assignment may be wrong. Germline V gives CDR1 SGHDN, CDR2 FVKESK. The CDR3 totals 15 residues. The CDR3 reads CASSSLGTLFYEQYF. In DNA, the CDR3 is TGTGCCAGCAGCTCACTTGGGACTCTTTTTTACGAGCAGTACTTC.

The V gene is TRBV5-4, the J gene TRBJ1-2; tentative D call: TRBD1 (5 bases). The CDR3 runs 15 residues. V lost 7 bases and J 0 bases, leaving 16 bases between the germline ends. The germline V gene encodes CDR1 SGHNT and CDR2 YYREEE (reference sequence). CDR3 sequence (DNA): TGTGCCAGCCAAAGGCGCGGGGGGGCTAACTATGGCTACACCTTC. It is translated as CASQRRGGANYGYTF.

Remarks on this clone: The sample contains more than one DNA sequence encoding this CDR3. CDR3 protein: CASSLTGSTDTQYF. The CDR3 region has the DNA TGTGCCAGCAGTTTGACGGGATCCACAGATACGCAGTATTTT. V and J are TRBV6-5 and TRBJ2-3; D is perhaps TRBD2 (5 bases). The CDR3 runs 14 residues. The germline V and J ends were trimmed by 4 bases and 2 bases, with 10 bases remaining between them. Germline loops: CDR1 MNHEY, CDR2 SVGAGI.

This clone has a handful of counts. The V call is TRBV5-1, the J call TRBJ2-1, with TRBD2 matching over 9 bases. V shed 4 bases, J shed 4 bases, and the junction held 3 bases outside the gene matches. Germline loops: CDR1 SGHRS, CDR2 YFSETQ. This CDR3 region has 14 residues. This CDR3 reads CASSLTSGYNEQFF. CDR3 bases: TGCGCCAGCAGCCTGACTAGCGGTTACAATGAGCAGTTCTTC.

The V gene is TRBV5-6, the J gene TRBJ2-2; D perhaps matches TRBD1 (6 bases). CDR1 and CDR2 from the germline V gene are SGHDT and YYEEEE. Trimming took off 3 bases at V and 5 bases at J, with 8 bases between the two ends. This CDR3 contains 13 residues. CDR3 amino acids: CASSWDKTGELFF. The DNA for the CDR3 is TGTGCCAGCAGCTGGGACAAAACCGGGGAGCTGTTTTTT. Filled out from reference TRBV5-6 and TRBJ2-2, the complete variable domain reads DAGVTQSPTHLIKTRGQQVTLRCSPKSGHDTVSWYQQALGQGPQFIFQYYEEEERQRGNFPDRFSGHQFPNYSSELNVNALLLGDSALYLCASSWDKTGELFFGEGSRLTVL.

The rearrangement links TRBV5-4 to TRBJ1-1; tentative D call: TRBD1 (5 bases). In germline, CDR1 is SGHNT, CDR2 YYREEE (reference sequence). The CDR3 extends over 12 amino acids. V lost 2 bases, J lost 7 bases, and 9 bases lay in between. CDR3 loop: CASSLSGFEAFF. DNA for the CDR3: TGTGCCAGCAGCTTATCAGGGTTTGAAGCTTTCTTT.

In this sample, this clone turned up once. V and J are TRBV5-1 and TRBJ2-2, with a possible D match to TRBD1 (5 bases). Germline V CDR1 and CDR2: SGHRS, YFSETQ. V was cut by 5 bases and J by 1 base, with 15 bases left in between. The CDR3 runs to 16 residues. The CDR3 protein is CASSRPERGNTGELFF. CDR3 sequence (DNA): TGCGCCAGCAGTCGTCCCGAAAGGGGGAACACCGGGGAGCTGTTTTTT.

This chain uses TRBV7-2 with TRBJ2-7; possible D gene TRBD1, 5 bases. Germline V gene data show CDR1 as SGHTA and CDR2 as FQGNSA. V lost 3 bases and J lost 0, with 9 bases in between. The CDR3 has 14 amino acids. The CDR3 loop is CASSLVRVSYEQYF. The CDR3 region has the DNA TGTGCCAGCAGCTTGGTCAGGGTCTCCTACGAGCAGTACTTC.

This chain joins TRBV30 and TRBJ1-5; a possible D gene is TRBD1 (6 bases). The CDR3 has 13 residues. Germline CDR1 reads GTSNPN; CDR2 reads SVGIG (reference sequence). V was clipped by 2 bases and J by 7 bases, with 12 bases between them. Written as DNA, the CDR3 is TGTGCCTGGAGTAGGGACACCTTGCAGCCCCAGCATTTT. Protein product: CAWSRDTLQPQHF.

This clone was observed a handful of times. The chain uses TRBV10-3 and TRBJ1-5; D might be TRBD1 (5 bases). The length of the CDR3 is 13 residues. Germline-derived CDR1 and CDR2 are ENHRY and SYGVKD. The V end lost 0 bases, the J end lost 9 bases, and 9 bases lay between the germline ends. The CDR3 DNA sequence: TGTGCCATCAGTGAGTCGGGGCGGCTGCCCCAGCATTTT. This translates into CAISESGRLPQHF.

CDR3 nucleotides: TGTGCCATCAGTCCCGGGACAGGGGTTTACGAGCAGTACTTC. Its translation is CAISPGTGVYEQYF. The V call is TRBV10-3, the J call TRBJ2-7; 10 positions match TRBD1. CDR1 is ENHRY and CDR2 is SYGVKD in the germline V gene. This CDR3 spans 14 amino acids. V lost 5 bases and J lost 4; bases outside the gene matches: 5.